This T cell receptor beta chain was recorded in a study of control samples from healthy donors and cancer patients. Generated by immunoSEQ multiplex PCR, the TCRdb table keeps only in-frame clones and is missing some. The profile shows some 95,000 clones, 80% to 95% of them singletons. The specimen was blood. This sequence was found in a human donor in good health. The donor label of this sample is uncertain.

The CDR3 here is CASSSTPGPSAKNIQYF. CDR3 in DNA: TGTGCCAGCAGCTCAACACCGGGACCTTCGGCCAAAAACATTCAGTACTTC. The V and J genes are TRBV5-4 and TRBJ2-4, with D possibly being TRBD1 or TRBD2 (5 bases each). The CDR3 is 17 amino acids. V was shortened by 3 bases and J by 1 base, with 17 bases between the two germline ends. Per germline, CDR1 SGHNT and CDR2 YYREEE (reference sequence).